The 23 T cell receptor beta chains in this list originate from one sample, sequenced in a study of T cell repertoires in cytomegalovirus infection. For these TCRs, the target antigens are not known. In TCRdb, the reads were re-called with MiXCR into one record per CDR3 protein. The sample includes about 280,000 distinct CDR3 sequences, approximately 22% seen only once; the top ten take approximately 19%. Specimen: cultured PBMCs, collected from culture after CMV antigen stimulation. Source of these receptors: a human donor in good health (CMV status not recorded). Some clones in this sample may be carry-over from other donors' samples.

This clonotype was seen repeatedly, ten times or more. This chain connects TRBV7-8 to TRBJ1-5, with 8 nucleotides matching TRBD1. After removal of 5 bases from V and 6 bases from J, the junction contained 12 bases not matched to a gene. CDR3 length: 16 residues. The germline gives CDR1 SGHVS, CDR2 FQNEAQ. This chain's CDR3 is CASSVAGGQASQPQHF. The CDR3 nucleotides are TGTGCCAGCAGCGTTGCCGGGGGACAGGCTTCTCAGCCCCAGCATTTT. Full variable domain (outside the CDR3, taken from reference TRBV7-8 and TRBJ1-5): GAGVSQSPRYKVAKRGQDVALRCDPISGHVSLFWYQQALGQGPEFLTYFQNEAQLDKSGLPSDRFFAERPEGSVSTLKIQRTQQEDSAVYLCASSVAGGQASQPQHFGDGTRLSIL.

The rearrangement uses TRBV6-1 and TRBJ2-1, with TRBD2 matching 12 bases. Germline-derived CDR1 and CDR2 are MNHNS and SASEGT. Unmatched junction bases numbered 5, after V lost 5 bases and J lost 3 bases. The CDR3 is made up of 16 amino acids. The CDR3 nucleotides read TGTGCCAGCAGTACCCGACTAGCGGGAGTCTACAATGAGCAGTTCTTC. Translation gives CASSTRLAGVYNEQFF.

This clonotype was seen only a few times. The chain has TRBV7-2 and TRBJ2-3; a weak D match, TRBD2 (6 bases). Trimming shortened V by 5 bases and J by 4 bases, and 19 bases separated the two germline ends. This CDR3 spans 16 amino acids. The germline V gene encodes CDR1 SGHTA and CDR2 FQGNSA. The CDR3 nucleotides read TGTGCCAGCAGCCCGTGGACTGGGCGGGACTCAGATACGCAGTATTTT. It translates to CASSPWTGRDSDTQYF.

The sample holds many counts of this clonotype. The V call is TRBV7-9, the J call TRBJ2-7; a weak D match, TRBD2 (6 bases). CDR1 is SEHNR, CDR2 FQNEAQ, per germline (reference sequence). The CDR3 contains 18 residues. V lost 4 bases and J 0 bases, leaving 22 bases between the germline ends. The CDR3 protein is CASSSGLIWSESSYEQYF. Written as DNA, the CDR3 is TGTGCCAGCAGCTCAGGACTAATTTGGTCTGAAAGCTCCTACGAGCAGTACTTC.

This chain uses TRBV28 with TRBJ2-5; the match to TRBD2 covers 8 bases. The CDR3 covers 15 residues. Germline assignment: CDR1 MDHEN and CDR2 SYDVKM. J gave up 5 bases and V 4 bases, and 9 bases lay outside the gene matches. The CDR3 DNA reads TGTGCCAGCAGTTCTGCCGGGACTAGTGGGGAGACCCAGTACTTC. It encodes CASSSAGTSGETQYF.

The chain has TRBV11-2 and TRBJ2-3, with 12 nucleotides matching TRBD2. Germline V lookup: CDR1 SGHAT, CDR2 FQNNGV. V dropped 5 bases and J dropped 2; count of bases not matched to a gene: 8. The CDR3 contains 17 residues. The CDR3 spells CASSHGASGRDTDTQYF. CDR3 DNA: TGTGCCAGCAGCCATGGGGCTAGCGGGAGGGACACAGATACGCAGTATTTT. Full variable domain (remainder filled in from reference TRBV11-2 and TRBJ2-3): EAGVAQSPRYKIIEKRQSVAFWCNPISGHATLYWYQQILGQGPKLLIQFQNNGVVDDSQLPKDRFSAERLKGVDSTLKIQPAKLEDSAVYLCASSHGASGRDTDTQYFGPGTRLTVL.

CDR3 protein: CASSTQGKWGFF. The CDR3, as DNA: TGTGCCAGCAGCACACAGGGGAAGTGGGGGTTCTTC. The rearrangement joins TRBV7-3 to TRBJ2-1; 7 nucleotides align to TRBD1. CDR3 length: 12 amino acids. J was trimmed by 15 bases and V by 5 bases; bases with no gene match: 10. Germline V lookup: CDR1 SGHTA, CDR2 FQGTGA.

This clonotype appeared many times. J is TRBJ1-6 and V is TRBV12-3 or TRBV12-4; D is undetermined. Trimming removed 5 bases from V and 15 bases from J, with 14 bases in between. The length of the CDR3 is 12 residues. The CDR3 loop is CASSPLGNHLHF. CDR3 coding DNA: TGTGCCAGCAGTCCACTGGGGAACCACCTCCACTTT.

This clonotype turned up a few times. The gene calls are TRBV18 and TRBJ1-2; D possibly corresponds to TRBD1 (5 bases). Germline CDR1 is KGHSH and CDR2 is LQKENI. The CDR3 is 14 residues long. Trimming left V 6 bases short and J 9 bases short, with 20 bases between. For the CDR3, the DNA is TGTGCCAGCTCGCAACAGGAACTATGGCTTAGCTACACCTTC. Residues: CASSQQELWLSYTF.

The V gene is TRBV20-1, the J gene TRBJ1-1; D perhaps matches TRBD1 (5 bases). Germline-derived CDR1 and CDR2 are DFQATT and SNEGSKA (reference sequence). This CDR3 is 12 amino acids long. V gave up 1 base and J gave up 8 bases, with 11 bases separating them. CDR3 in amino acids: CSARGPGLEAFF. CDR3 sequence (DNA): TGCAGTGCTAGAGGACCGGGACTAGAAGCTTTCTTT.

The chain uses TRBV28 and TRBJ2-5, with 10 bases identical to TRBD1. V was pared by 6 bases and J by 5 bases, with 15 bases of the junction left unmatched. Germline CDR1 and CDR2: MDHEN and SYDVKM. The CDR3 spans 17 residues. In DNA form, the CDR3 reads TGTGCCAGCAGGGAAAAGGGTGACAGGGGGCGTCGGGAGACCCAGTACTTC. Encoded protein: CASREKGDRGRRETQYF.

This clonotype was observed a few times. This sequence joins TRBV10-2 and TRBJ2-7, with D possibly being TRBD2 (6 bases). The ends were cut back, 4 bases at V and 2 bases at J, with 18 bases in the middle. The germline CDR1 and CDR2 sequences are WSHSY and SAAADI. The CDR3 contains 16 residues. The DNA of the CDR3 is TGCGCCAGCAGTGCTTCTAGTTATGCGGGAACCTACGAGCAGTACGTC. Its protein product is CASSASSYAGTYEQYV.

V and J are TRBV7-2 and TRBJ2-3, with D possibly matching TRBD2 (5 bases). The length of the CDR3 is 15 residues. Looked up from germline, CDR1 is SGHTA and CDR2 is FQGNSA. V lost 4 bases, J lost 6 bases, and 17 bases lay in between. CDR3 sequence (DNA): TGTGCCAGCAGCTCGGAAAGACTACCTGCGGATACGCAGTATTTT. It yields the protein CASSSERLPADTQYF.

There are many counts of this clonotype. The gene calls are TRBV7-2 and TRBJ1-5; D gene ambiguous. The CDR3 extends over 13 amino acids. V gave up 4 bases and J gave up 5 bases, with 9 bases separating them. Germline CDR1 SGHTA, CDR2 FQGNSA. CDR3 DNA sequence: TGTGCCAGCAGCTCCTCTAGGGATCAGCCCCAGCATTTT. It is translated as CASSSSRDQPQHF.

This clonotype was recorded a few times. The CDR3 nucleotides read TGTGCCAGCAGTACCAGCGGACAGGGGTTACGGGAGACCCAGTACTTC. It yields the protein CASSTSGQGLRETQYF. V and J are TRBV28 and TRBJ2-5; 9 bases map to TRBD1. V was clipped by 5 bases and J by 5 bases; unmatched bases: 12. Germline values: CDR1 MDHEN, CDR2 SYDVKM. The CDR3 is 16 amino acids. The complete variable domain, with remaining parts taken from reference TRBV28 and TRBJ2-5, reads DVKVTQSSRYLVKRTGEKVFLECVQDMDHENMFWYRQDPGLGLRLIYFSYDVKMKEKGDIPEGYSVSREKKERFSLILESASTNQTSMYLCASSTSGQGLRETQYFGPGTRLLVL.

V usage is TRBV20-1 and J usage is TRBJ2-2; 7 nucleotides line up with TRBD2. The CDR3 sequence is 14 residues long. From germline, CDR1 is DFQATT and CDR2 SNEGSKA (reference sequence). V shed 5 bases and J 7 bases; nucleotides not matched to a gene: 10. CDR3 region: CSASPGAGNGELFF. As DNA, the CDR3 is TGCAGTGCTTCCCCGGGAGCGGGAAACGGGGAGCTGTTTTTT.

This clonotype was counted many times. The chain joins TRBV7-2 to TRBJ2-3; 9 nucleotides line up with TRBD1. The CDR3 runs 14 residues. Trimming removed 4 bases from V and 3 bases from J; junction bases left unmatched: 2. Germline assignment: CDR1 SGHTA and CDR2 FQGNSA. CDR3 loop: CASSSGQGTDTQYF. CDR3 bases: TGTGCCAGCAGCTCGGGACAGGGAACAGATACGCAGTATTTT.

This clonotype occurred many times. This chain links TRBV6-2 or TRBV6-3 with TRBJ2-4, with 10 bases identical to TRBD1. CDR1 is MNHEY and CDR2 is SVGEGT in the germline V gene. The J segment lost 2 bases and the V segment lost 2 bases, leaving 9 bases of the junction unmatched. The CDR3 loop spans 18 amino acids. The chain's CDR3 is CASSYSPGTGESKNIQYF. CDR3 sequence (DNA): TGTGCCAGCAGTTACAGCCCCGGGACAGGGGAGTCCAAAAACATTCAGTACTTC.

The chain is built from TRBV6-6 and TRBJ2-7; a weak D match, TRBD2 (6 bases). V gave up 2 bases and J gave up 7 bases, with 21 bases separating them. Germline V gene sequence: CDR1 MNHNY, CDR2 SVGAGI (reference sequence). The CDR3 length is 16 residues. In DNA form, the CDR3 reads TGTGCCAGCAGTTACAAATTGGGAGGAGTATCTACTGAGCAGTACGTC. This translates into CASSYKLGGVSTEQYV.

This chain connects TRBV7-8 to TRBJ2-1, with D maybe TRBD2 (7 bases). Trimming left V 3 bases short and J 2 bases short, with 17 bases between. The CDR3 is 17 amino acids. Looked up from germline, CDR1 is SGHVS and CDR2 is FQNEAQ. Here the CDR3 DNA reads TGTGCCAGCAGCTTCTTAGCGGGTTCAGGGGCCTACAATGAGCAGTTCTTC. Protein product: CASSFLAGSGAYNEQFF.

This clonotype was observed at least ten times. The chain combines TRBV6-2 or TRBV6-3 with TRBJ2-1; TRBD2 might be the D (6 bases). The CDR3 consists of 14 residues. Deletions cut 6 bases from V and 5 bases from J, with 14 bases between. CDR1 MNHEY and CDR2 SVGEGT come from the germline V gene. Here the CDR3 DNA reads TGTGCCAGCAGCCTTGGAGGGTGGCACAATGAGCAGTTCTTC. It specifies CASSLGGWHNEQFF.

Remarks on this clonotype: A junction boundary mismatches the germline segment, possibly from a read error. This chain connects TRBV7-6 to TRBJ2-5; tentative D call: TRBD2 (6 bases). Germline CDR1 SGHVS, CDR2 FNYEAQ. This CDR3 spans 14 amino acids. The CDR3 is CASSLTFGSEDQYF. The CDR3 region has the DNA TGTGCTAGCAGCTTGACCTTCGGGAGCGAGGACCAGTACTTC.

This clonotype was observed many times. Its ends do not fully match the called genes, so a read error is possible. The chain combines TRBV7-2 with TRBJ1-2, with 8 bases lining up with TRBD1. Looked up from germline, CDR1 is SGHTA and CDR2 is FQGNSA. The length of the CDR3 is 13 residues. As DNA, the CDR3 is TGTGCCAGCACCTTAGGACAGGGCTATGGCTACACCTTC. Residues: CASTLGQGYGYTF. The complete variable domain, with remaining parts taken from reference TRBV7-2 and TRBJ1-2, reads GAGVSQSPSNKVTEKGKDVELRCDPISGHTALYWYRQSLGQGLEFLIYFQGNSAPDKSGLPSDRFSAERTGGSVSTLTIQRTQQEDSAVYLCASTLGQGYGYTFGSGTRLTVV.